Described below is a single T cell receptor (beta chain) sequence and its context. Its cognate antigen is unknown. Produced via immunoSEQ multiplex PCR; TCRdb's table is partial and in-frame only. The table has about 40,000 clones, about 91% seen once; the top ten hold approximately 1.2%. Germline V gives CDR1 SNHLY, CDR2 FYNNEI. The CDR3 is 15 residues long. Losses at the gene ends were 7 bases for V and 4 bases for J; bases not matched to a gene: 5. The data were obtained in a study of T cells in narcolepsy. Study in general: Healthy controls were enrolled alongside patients with narcolepsy type 1 or type 2. Study-level points and caveats: Healthy controls reportedly lacked the autoreactive clonotypes serially found in patients' blood.

The chain is built from TRBV2 and TRBJ2-2, with 11 bases aligning to TRBD2. The sequence derives from a human donor with narcolepsy. The material sequenced was CD45RA- memory CD4+ T cells from PBMCs. The DNA of the CDR3 is TGTGCCAGCATTGGGACTAGCGGTCGCACCGGGGAGCTGTTTTTT. It specifies CASIGTSGRTGELFF. The variable domain in full, completed from reference TRBV2 and TRBJ2-2, reads EPEVTQTPSHQVTQMGQEVILRCVPISNHLYFYWYRQILGQKVEFLVSFYNNEISEKSEIFDDQFSVERPDGSNFTLKIRSTKLEDSAMYFCASIGTSGRTGELFFGEGSRLTVL.